This passage covers 5 T cell receptor beta chains from one sample sequenced in a study of blood T cell repertoires in COVID-19. Assay: immunoSEQ multiplex PCR; the TCRdb copy retains only in-frame clones and omits some. The sample shows about 180,000 clones, about 89% of them seen only once. Sequenced: peripheral blood. The source is a man between 40 and 49 years old with active or convalescent COVID-19.

This chain connects TRBV19 to TRBJ1-2; D is perhaps TRBD1 (5 bases). This CDR3 has 15 residues. V was clipped by 8 bases and J by 2 bases, with 18 bases between them. Germline CDR1 and CDR2: LNHDA and SQIVND (reference sequence). The CDR3, as DNA: TGTGCCAGTGGGCCGGGGGGAGGACGGAACTATGGCTACACCTTC. Its translation is CASGPGGGRNYGYTF.

The chain couples TRBV7-9 to TRBJ1-5; 9 bases are shared with TRBD1. Trimming at V came to 5 bases and at J to 10 bases, leaving 12 bases not matched to a gene. The germline CDR1 and CDR2 sequences are SEHNR and FQNEAQ (reference sequence). The length of the CDR3 is 15 residues. The CDR3 loop reads CASSPGGTGSQPQHF. The CDR3 nucleotides are TGTGCCAGCAGCCCAGGGGGGACAGGGAGTCAACCCCAGCATTTT.

This chain connects TRBV6-5 to TRBJ2-2; TRBD1 is a possible D gene (6 bases). The CDR3 sequence is 14 residues long. From germline, CDR1 is MNHEY and CDR2 SVGAGI. The V and J ends lost 7 bases and 1 base respectively, with 10 bases between them. This CDR3 reads CASTGAVNTGELFF. In nucleotides, the CDR3 is TGTGCCAGCACAGGGGCGGTGAACACCGGGGAGCTGTTTTTT.

The chain carries TRBV6-5 and TRBJ2-7, with D unclear. The germline V and J ends were trimmed by 0 bases and 2 bases, with 11 bases remaining between them. Looked up from germline, CDR1 is MNHEY and CDR2 is SVGAGI. The CDR3 consists of 15 residues. This CDR3 is CASSYSTAGPYEQYF. For the CDR3, the DNA is TGTGCCAGCAGTTACTCGACGGCAGGTCCCTACGAGCAGTACTTC.

The chain joins TRBV2 to TRBJ1-1; possible D gene TRBD1, 5 bases. Germline CDR1 is SNHLY and CDR2 is FYNNEI. The CDR3 consists of 15 residues. Trimming removed 6 bases at V and 7 bases at J, with 21 bases between. CDR3 residues: CASREDTGSGFEAFF. Written as DNA, the CDR3 is TGTGCCAGCAGAGAGGACACCGGATCTGGATTTGAAGCTTTCTTT.